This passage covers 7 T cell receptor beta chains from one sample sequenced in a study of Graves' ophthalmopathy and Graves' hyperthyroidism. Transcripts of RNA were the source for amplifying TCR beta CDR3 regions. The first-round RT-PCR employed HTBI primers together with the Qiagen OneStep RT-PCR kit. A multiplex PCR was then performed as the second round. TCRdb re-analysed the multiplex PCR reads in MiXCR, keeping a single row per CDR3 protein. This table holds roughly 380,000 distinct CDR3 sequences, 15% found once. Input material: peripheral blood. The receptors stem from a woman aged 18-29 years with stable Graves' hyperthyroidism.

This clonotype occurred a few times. CDR3 residues: CASSYQDPGRGTEAFF. In DNA, the CDR3 is TGTGCCAGCAGTTACCAGGACCCTGGTCGGGGAACTGAAGCTTTCTTT. The V call is TRBV6-5, the J call TRBJ1-1; D remains unclear. Germline-derived CDR1 and CDR2 are MNHEY and SVGAGI. V shed 2 bases and J shed 5 bases, with 18 bases lying between them. CDR3 size: 16 residues.

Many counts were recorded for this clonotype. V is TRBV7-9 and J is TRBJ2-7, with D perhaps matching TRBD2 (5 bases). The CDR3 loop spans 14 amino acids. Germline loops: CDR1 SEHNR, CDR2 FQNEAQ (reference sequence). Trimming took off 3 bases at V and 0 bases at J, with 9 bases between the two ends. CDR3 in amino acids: CASSFDGISYEQYF. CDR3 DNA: TGTGCCAGCAGCTTCGACGGGATCTCCTACGAGCAGTACTTC.

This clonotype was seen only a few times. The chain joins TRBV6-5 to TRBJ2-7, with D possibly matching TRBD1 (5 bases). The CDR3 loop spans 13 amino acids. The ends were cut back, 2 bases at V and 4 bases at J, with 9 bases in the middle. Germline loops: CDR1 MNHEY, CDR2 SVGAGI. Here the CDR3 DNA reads TGTGCCAGCAGTTACCTCAGGGCGTACGAGCAGTACTTC. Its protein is CASSYLRAYEQYF.

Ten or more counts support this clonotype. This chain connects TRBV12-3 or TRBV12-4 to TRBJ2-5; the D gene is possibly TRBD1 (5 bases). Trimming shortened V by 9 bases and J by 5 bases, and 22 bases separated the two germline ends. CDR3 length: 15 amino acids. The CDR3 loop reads CASSSPLRGEETQYF. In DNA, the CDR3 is TGTGCCAGTTCGAGCCCTTTAAGGGGCGAGGAGACCCAGTACTTC.

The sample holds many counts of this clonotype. The CDR3 nucleotides are TGCAGTGCTAGGGTCCGGGACAGGGGCTGGTCAGCCCAGCATTTT. Translated: CSARVRDRGWSAQHF. This chain connects TRBV20-1 to TRBJ1-5; 10 positions agree with TRBD1. CDR3 length: 15 residues. The junction had 13 bases not matched to a gene; V was cut back by 3 bases and J by 11 bases. CDR1 is DFQATT and CDR2 is SNEGSKA in the germline V gene (reference sequence).

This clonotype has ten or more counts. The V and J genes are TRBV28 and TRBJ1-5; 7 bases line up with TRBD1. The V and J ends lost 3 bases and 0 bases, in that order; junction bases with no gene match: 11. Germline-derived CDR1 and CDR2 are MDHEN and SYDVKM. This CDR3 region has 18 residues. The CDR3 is CASSFWDSRPDSNQPQHF. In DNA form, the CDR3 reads TGTGCCAGCAGTTTTTGGGACAGCAGGCCGGATAGCAATCAGCCCCAGCATTTT.

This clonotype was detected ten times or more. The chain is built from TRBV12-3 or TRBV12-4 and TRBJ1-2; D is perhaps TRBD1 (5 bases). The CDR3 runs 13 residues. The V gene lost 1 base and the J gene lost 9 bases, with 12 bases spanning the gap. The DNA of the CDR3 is TGTGCCAGCAGTTTAGATGTAGGGGTCAGCTACACCTTC. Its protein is CASSLDVGVSYTF.